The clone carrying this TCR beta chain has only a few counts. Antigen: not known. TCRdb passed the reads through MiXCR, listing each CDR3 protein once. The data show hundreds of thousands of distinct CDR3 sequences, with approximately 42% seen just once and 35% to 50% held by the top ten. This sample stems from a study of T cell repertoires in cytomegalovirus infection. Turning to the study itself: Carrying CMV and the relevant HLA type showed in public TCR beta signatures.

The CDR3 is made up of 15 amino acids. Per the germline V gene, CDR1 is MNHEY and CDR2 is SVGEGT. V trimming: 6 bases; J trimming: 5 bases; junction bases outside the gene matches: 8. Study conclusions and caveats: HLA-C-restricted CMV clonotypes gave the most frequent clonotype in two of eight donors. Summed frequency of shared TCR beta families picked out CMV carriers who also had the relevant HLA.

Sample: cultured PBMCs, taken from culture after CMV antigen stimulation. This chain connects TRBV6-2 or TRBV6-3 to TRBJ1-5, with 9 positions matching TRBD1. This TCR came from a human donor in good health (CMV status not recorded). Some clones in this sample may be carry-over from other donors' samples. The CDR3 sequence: CASSDGQGPYQPQHF. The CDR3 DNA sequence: TGTGCCAGCAGCGACGGACAGGGGCCTTATCAGCCCCAGCATTTT.